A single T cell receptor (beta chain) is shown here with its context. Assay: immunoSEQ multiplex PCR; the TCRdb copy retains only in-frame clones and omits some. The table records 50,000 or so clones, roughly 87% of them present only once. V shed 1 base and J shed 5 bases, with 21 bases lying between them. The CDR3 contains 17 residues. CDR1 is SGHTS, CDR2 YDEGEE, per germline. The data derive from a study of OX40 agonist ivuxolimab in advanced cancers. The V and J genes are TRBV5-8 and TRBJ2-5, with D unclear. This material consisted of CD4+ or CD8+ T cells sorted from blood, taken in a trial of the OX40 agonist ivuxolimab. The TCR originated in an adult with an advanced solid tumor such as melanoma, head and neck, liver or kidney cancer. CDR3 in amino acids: CASSLSFQAGFFETQYF. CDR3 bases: TGTGCCAGCAGCTTGTCTTTTCAGGCTGGCTTCTTTGAGACCCAGTACTTC.